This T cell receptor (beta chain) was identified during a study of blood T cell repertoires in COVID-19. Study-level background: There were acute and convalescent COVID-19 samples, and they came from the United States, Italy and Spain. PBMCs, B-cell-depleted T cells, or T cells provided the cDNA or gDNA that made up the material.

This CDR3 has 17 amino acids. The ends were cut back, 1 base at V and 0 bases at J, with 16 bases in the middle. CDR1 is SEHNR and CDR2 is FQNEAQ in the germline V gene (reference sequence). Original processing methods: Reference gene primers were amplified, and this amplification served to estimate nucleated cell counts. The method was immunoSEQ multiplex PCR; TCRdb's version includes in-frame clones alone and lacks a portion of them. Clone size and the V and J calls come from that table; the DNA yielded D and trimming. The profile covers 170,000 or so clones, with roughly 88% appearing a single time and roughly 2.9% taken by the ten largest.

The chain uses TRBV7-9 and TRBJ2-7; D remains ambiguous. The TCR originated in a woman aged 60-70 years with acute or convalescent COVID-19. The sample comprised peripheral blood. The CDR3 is CASSLVAGSIHSYEQYF. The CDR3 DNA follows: TGTGCCAGCAGCTTAGTGGCCGGGTCCATCCACTCCTACGAGCAGTACTTC.